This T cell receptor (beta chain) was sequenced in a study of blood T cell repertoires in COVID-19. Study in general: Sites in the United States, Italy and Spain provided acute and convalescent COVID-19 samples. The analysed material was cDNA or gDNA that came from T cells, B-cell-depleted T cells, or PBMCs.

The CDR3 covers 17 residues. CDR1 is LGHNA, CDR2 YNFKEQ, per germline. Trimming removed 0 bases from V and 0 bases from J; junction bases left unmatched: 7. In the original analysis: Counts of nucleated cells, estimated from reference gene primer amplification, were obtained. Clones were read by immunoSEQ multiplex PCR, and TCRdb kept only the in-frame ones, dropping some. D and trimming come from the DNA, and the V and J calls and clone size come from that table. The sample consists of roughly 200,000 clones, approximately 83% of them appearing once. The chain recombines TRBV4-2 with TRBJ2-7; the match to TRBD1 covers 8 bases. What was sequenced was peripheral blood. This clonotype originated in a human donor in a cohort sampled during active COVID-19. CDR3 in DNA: TGTGCCAGCAGCCAAGATGCGGGACAGGAGAACTCCTACGAGCAGTACTTC. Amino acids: CASSQDAGQENSYEQYF.